A selection of T cell receptor beta chains follows, all from one sample in a study of T cells after somatic rescue of genetic block. The repertoire was sequenced with immunoSEQ multiplex PCR; TCRdb's copy has only in-frame clones and lacks some. Counted here are over 95,000 clones, 75% to 95% occurring once; the ten biggest clones make up less than 1.5%. Input material: peripheral blood mononuclear cells (PBMCs). The source is a young woman. Both conserved end residues are part of each CDR3. The D gene is left open where the match is weak. Not all rows give a size; the values are once, few, many and, for expanded clones, a class.

clone size: NA
J gene: TRBJ1-1
V gene: TRBV28
D gene: NA
CDR3 DNA: TGTGCCAGCAGTTTACACAGAAAGAACACTGAAGCTTTCTTT
CDR3 protein: CASSLHRKNTEAFF

clone size: NA
J gene: TRBJ1-6
V gene: TRBV11-2
D gene: NA
CDR3 DNA: TGTGCCAGCAGGTCCTGGGGGGGTGCGCATTCACCCCTCCACTTT
CDR3 protein: CASRSWGGAHSPLHF

clone size: NA
J gene: TRBJ2-3
V gene: TRBV9
D gene: NA
CDR3 DNA: TGTGCCAGCAGCGTAGCCACCTTGCCCAACCCAGATACGCAGTATTTT
CDR3 protein: CASSVATLPNPDTQYF

clone size: NA
J gene: TRBJ2-2
V gene: TRBV29-1
D gene: NA
CDR3 DNA: TGCAGCGTCAATCCCGGACAGCCTAACACCGGGGAGCTGTTTTTT
CDR3 protein: CSVNPGQPNTGELFF

clone size: once
J gene: TRBJ2-1
V gene: TRBV5-1
D gene: TRBD2
CDR3 DNA: TGCGCCAGTCTGAAGACCAGCGGGGGGCCTAGCTCCTACAATGAGCAGTTCTTC
CDR3 protein: CASLKTSGGPSSYNEQFF

clone size: NA
J gene: TRBJ2-3
V gene: TRBV18
D gene: NA
CDR3 DNA: TGTGCCAGCTCACCTCCTTCCACAGATACGCAGTATTTT
CDR3 protein: CASSPPSTDTQYF

clone size: NA
J gene: TRBJ2-7
V gene: TRBV18
D gene: NA
CDR3 DNA: TGTGCCAGCTCACCACCAACAGGGAGGAAGCAGTACTTC
CDR3 protein: CASSPPTGRKQYF

clone size: few
J gene: TRBJ1-3
V gene: TRBV5-1
D gene: NA
CDR3 DNA: TGCGCCAGCAGCTTCACAGGGCCGGGAAACACCATATATTTT
CDR3 protein: CASSFTGPGNTIYF

clone size: NA
J gene: TRBJ1-1
V gene: TRBV2
D gene: TRBD1
CDR3 DNA: TGTGCCAGCAGTTTACAGGGGGTTATGATGAACACTGAAGCTTTCTTT
CDR3 protein: CASSLQGVMMNTEAFF

clone size: NA
J gene: TRBJ1-1
V gene: TRBV28
D gene: NA
CDR3 DNA: TGTGCCAGCAGCCCTCAGTTCAGGAACACTGAAGCTTTCTTT
CDR3 protein: CASSPQFRNTEAFF

clone size: NA
J gene: TRBJ2-7
V gene: TRBV29-1
D gene: NA
CDR3 DNA: TGCAGCGTTGGGACTACTTCCTACGAGCAGTACTTC
CDR3 protein: CSVGTTSYEQYF

clone size: NA
J gene: TRBJ2-3
V gene: TRBV7-8
D gene: NA
CDR3 DNA: TGTGCCAGCAGCCTGGCGGGGGCCATTAGCACAGATACGCAGTATTTT
CDR3 protein: CASSLAGAISTDTQYF

clone size: NA
J gene: TRBJ1-6
V gene: TRBV7-8
D gene: TRBD1
CDR3 DNA: TGTGCCAGCAGCTTGGGGACAGATAATTCACCCCTCCACTTT
CDR3 protein: CASSLGTDNSPLHF